What follows are 27 T cell receptor beta chains derived from one specimen sequenced in a study of human T cells and chemical hapten exposure. TCRdb re-analysed the 5' RACE reads in MiXCR, keeping a single row per CDR3 protein. The repertoire holds 110,000 or so distinct CDR3 sequences, with roughly 19% as singletons. Total RNA was isolated from unfractionated whole blood. The receptors shown here come from a human donor in good health.

This clonotype came up a few times. The chain employs TRBV5-1 and TRBJ2-3; no reliable D call. Germline loops: CDR1 SGHRS, CDR2 YFSETQ. Trimming removed 0 bases at V and 2 bases at J, with 10 bases between. The CDR3 extends over 15 amino acids. The CDR3: CASSLEGPNTDTQYF. In DNA, the CDR3 is TGCGCCAGCAGCTTGGAGGGTCCTAACACAGATACGCAGTATTTT.

This clonotype appeared a few times. V and J are TRBV7-9 and TRBJ2-3; 7 nucleotides line up with TRBD2. The CDR3 spans 17 residues. The V gene's germline CDR1 is SEHNR and CDR2 FQNEAQ (reference sequence). V lost 3 bases and J lost 0; bases outside the gene matches: 9. The CDR3 region is CASSFAGTTSSTDTQYF. The CDR3 DNA is TGTGCCAGCAGCTTTGCCGGGACTACCTCTAGCACAGATACGCAGTATTTT.

Only a few counts were recorded for this clonotype. V usage is TRBV29-1 and J usage is TRBJ1-1; D perhaps matches TRBD1 (5 bases). Germline lookup yields CDR1 SQVTM and CDR2 ANQGSEA. The CDR3 covers 15 residues. Trimming removed 3 bases from V and 0 bases from J, with 14 bases in between. CDR3 DNA: TGCAGCGTTGACATCCGGACATCTATGAACACTGAAGCTTTCTTT. Its protein is CSVDIRTSMNTEAFF. Based on the CDR3 plus reference TRBV29-1 and TRBJ1-1, the full variable domain is SAVISQKPSRDICQRGTSLTIQCQVDSQVTMMFWYRQQPGQSLTLIATANQGSEATYESGFVIDKFPISRPNLTFSTLTVSNMSPEDSSIYLCSVDIRTSMNTEAFFGQGTRLTVV.

This clonotype was observed a few times. V and J are TRBV24-1 and TRBJ2-7; 11 bases match TRBD2. Trimming took 3 bases from V and 6 from J; bases not matched to a gene: 12. Germline V gene lookup returns CDR1 KGHDR and CDR2 SFDVKD. This CDR3 comprises 17 residues. CDR3 amino acids: CATSDPRTSGSVFEQYF. CDR3 sequence (DNA): TGTGCCACCAGTGATCCCCGCACTAGCGGGAGTGTTTTCGAGCAGTACTTC.

The V call is TRBV29-1, the J call TRBJ2-2; D might be TRBD1 or TRBD2, each matching 6 bases. The germline gives CDR1 SQVTM, CDR2 ANQGSEA. The CDR3 is made up of 13 amino acids. The V and J ends lost 5 bases and 5 bases respectively, with 12 bases between them. CDR3 sequence: CSVPGGQTGELFF. Here the CDR3 DNA reads TGCAGCGTTCCTGGGGGGCAGACCGGGGAGCTGTTTTTT.

The CDR3 nucleotides are TGTGCCAGCAGCCCCGATATAAATTCACCCCTCCACTTT. This sequence encodes CASSPDINSPLHF. The gene calls are TRBV11-2 and TRBJ1-6; no clear D gene. The V end lost 5 bases, the J end lost 7 bases, and 9 bases lay between the germline ends. Germline V gives CDR1 SGHAT, CDR2 FQNNGV. CDR3 length: 13 amino acids.

This chain links TRBV12-3 or TRBV12-4 with TRBJ1-5; the D gene is possibly TRBD1 (6 bases). CDR3 length: 16 residues. Trimming removed 3 bases from V and 2 bases from J, with 14 bases in between. CDR3: CASSLERGGRNQPQHF. The CDR3 DNA reads TGTGCCAGCAGTTTGGAGAGGGGGGGCCGCAATCAGCCCCAGCATTTT.

The V and J genes are TRBV28 and TRBJ1-5; D remains unclear. V lost 7 bases and J lost 2, with 15 bases in between. The CDR3 has 15 residues. Germline lookup yields CDR1 MDHEN and CDR2 SYDVKM. Here the CDR3 reads CASNLRGGGNQPQHF. Written as DNA, the CDR3 is TGTGCCAGCAACCTACGGGGAGGAGGCAATCAGCCCCAGCATTTT.

V is TRBV27 and J is TRBJ2-7; the D is unclear. CDR1 is MNHEY, CDR2 SMNVEV, per germline (reference sequence). V was cut by 8 bases and J by 2 bases, with 7 bases left in between. The CDR3 runs to 11 residues. The CDR3 sequence is CASVRPYEQYF. CDR3 DNA sequence: TGTGCCAGCGTAAGGCCCTACGAGCAGTACTTC.

This clonotype was seen a handful of times. The chain combines TRBV27 with TRBJ2-3; TRBD2 matches 8 bases. In germline, CDR1 is MNHEY, CDR2 SMNVEV (reference sequence). With V trimmed by 4 bases and J by 5 bases, 11 bases remained unmatched. This CDR3 has 16 residues. The CDR3 loop is CASSSPSGRRQDTQYF. CDR3 nucleotide sequence: TGTGCCAGCAGTTCCCCCAGCGGGAGAAGGCAAGATACGCAGTATTTT.

This clonotype has just a few counts. The chain is built from TRBV4-1 and TRBJ2-3; D might be TRBD1 (5 bases). The V gene lost 8 bases and the J gene lost 1 base, with 22 bases spanning the gap. The CDR3 consists of 17 residues. Germline V gives CDR1 MGHRA, CDR2 YSYEKL. Written as DNA, the CDR3 is TGCGCCAGCGAGCCGTTGGGGCGCCAGCCTGGCACAGATACGCAGTATTTT. Translated: CASEPLGRQPGTDTQYF.

The chain joins TRBV7-6 to TRBJ2-1; D remains ambiguous. The CDR3 is 16 amino acids. Between the trimmed V and J ends, which lost 3 bases and 7 bases, there was a span of 19 bases. Germline V gene sequence: CDR1 SGHVS, CDR2 FNYEAQ. CDR3 protein: CASSFTVAGVSNEQFF. CDR3 nucleotides: TGTGCCAGCAGCTTTACGGTAGCCGGAGTTTCGAATGAGCAGTTCTTC.

The chain uses TRBV4-2 and TRBJ2-7; TRBD2 aligns across 13 bases. CDR1 and CDR2 from the germline V gene are LGHNA and YNFKEQ. This CDR3 contains 18 residues. V shed 3 bases, J shed 0 bases, and the junction held 8 bases outside the gene matches. CDR3 in amino acids: CASSHGLAGALDSYEQYF. The CDR3 DNA follows: TGTGCCAGCAGCCACGGACTAGCGGGAGCCCTGGACTCCTACGAGCAGTACTTC.

There are many counts of this clonotype. This chain uses TRBV9 with TRBJ2-7; D possibly corresponds to TRBD2 (7 bases). The V end was cut by 3 bases, the J end by 3 bases, with 13 bases between. Germline-derived CDR1 and CDR2 are SGDLS and YYNGEE. The CDR3 has 14 residues. The CDR3 nucleotides read TGTGCCAGCAGCGCTGGGGGGGCGAGCTACGAGCAGTACTTC. Its translation is CASSAGGASYEQYF.

The chain recombines TRBV28 with TRBJ2-5; 8 bases align to TRBD1. The V segment lost 1 base and the J segment 9 bases; nucleotides outside the gene matches: 13. CDR3 length: 16 amino acids. Germline V gene lookup returns CDR1 MDHEN and CDR2 SYDVKM. In DNA form, the CDR3 reads TGTGCCAGCAGTTTATTAACGGGACAGGCCGAAGGGGCCCAGTACTTC. Protein: CASSLLTGQAEGAQYF.

This clonotype turned up a few times. The chain has TRBV27 and TRBJ2-1, with 9 bases aligning to TRBD2. The CDR3 consists of 13 residues. The V and J ends lost 3 bases and 15 bases, in that order; junction bases with no gene match: 9. Germline CDR1 reads MNHEY; CDR2 reads SMNVEV (reference sequence). The chain's CDR3 is CASSLYESGRPFF. CDR3 in DNA: TGTGCCAGCAGTTTGTATGAAAGCGGGAGGCCGTTCTTC.

The V call is TRBV29-1, the J call TRBJ2-3; D is ambiguous. This CDR3 contains 14 residues. Germline CDR1 reads SQVTM; CDR2 reads ANQGSEA. V lost 6 bases and J 4 bases, leaving 17 bases between the germline ends. The CDR3 bases are TGCAGCGTCCTTGGAAGTGTTACCTCAGATACGCAGTATTTT. As protein: CSVLGSVTSDTQYF.

This clonotype was recorded a few times. The chain couples TRBV20-1 to TRBJ2-3; possible D gene TRBD2, 6 bases. CDR3 length: 15 amino acids. Germline-derived CDR1 and CDR2 are DFQATT and SNEGSKA (reference sequence). V lost 3 bases, J lost 0 bases, and 13 bases lay in between. The CDR3 loop is CSASVLATSTDTQYF. The CDR3 nucleotides are TGCAGTGCTAGTGTACTAGCAACTAGCACAGATACGCAGTATTTT.

The chain links TRBV6-5 to TRBJ2-7, with TRBD2 as a possible D gene (5 bases). Germline V lookup: CDR1 MNHEY, CDR2 SVGAGI. The CDR3 has 14 amino acids. The V end was cut by 4 bases, the J end by 3 bases, with 13 bases between. CDR3: CASSSGTGSYEQYF. The DNA of the CDR3 is TGTGCCAGCAGTTCGGGCACGGGAAGCTACGAGCAGTACTTC.

This clonotype has more than one count but fewer than ten. V is TRBV5-1 and J is TRBJ2-1; 16 bases are a match to TRBD2. The CDR3 is 14 residues long. Germline lookup yields CDR1 SGHRS and CDR2 YFSETQ. V shed 3 bases and J 13 bases; nucleotides not matched to a gene: 4. CDR3: CASSSGTSGRVQFF. For the CDR3, the DNA is TGCGCCAGCAGCTCCGGGACTAGCGGGAGGGTCCAGTTCTTC.

This chain links TRBV6-6 with TRBJ2-7; TRBD1 matches 9 bases. CDR3 length: 15 amino acids. CDR1 and CDR2 (germline): MNHNY, SVGAGI (reference sequence). V lost 6 bases to trimming and J lost 2 bases; unmatched junction nucleotides: 8. The chain's CDR3 is CASSSTGTGTYEQYF. The CDR3 region has the DNA TGTGCCAGCAGCTCAACCGGGACAGGGACCTACGAGCAGTACTTC.

J is TRBJ1-4 and V is TRBV7-6; D call uncertain. The CDR3 contains 16 residues. V lost 1 base and J lost 4, with 13 bases in between. CDR1 is SGHVS, CDR2 FNYEAQ, per germline. CDR3 bases: TGTGCCAGCAGCTTAGATTCGGGCGGTATTAATGAAAAACTGTTTTTT. Amino acid sequence: CASSLDSGGINEKLFF.

This clonotype was seen a few times. This chain links TRBV29-1 with TRBJ1-3; the D is unclear. The ends were cut back, 5 bases at V and 0 bases at J, with 5 bases in the middle. This CDR3 has 12 residues. The germline CDR1 and CDR2 sequences are SQVTM and ANQGSEA. CDR3 sequence: CSVRASGNTIYF. The CDR3 DNA reads TGCAGCGTTAGGGCCTCTGGAAACACCATATATTTT.

This clonotype has only a few counts. The CDR3 nucleotides are TGTGCCAGCACTCCGGTAGGGAGCTCCTACGAGCAGTACTTC. Protein sequence: CASTPVGSSYEQYF. This chain connects TRBV28 to TRBJ2-7, with D possibly being TRBD2 (5 bases). The CDR3 runs 14 residues. Germline assignment: CDR1 MDHEN and CDR2 SYDVKM. V lost 7 bases and J 0 bases, leaving 13 bases between the germline ends. The full variable domain, completed using reference TRBV28 and TRBJ2-7, is DVKVTQSSRYLVKRTGEKVFLECVQDMDHENMFWYRQDPGLGLRLIYFSYDVKMKEKGDIPEGYSVSREKKERFSLILESASTNQTSMYLCASTPVGSSYEQYFGPGTRLTVT.

This clonotype was seen a few times. The chain is built from TRBV2 and TRBJ2-5; a possible D gene is TRBD2 (5 bases). Deletions cut 4 bases from V and 3 bases from J, with 12 bases between. The CDR3 contains 14 residues. Per the germline V gene, CDR1 is SNHLY and CDR2 is FYNNEI. CDR3 sequence reads: CASSGGWVEETQYF. CDR3 nucleotides: TGTGCCAGCAGTGGAGGGTGGGTGGAAGAGACCCAGTACTTC. Combining the CDR3 with reference TRBV2 and TRBJ2-5 gives the whole variable domain EPEVTQTPSHQVTQMGQEVILRCVPISNHLYFYWYRQILGQKVEFLVSFYNNEISEKSEIFDDQFSVERPDGSNFTLKIRSTKLEDSAMYFCASSGGWVEETQYFGPGTRLLVL.

This clonotype was seen more than once but under ten times. The chain couples TRBV6-5 to TRBJ2-7; tentative D call: TRBD2 (5 bases). CDR3 length: 16 residues. CDR1 and CDR2 from the germline V gene are MNHEY and SVGAGI. Trimming cost V 2 bases and J 2 bases, with 16 bases left between them. Here the CDR3 reads CASSYVRGLATYEQYF. The CDR3 coding sequence is TGTGCCAGCAGTTACGTCCGCGGCCTAGCCACCTACGAGCAGTACTTC.

This clonotype has a count of ten or more. The chain recombines TRBV7-3 with TRBJ1-2; D gene unclear. From germline, CDR1 is SGHTA and CDR2 FQGTGA. The CDR3 is 13 amino acids. V shed 4 bases and J shed 5 bases, with 11 bases lying between them. The CDR3 DNA is TGTGCCAGCAGCTCAGCCGGAGGGTATGGCTACACCTTC. This codes for CASSSAGGYGYTF.